The next 7 T cell receptor beta chains were all read from a single sample in a study of blood T cell repertoires in COVID-19. Profiled with immunoSEQ multiplex PCR; TCRdb holds only in-frame clones, not every one. The sample holds roughly 30,000 clones, about nine tenths seen once. Source material: peripheral blood. Source of these receptors: a man between 60 and 75 years old with acute or convalescent COVID-19.

V gene TRBV7-9 combines with J gene TRBJ2-7, with D perhaps matching TRBD1 (7 bases). Trimming shortened V by 2 bases and J by 2 bases, and 16 bases separated the two germline ends. The CDR3 consists of 16 residues. Germline V CDR1 and CDR2: SEHNR, FQNEAQ (reference sequence). DNA of the CDR3: TGTGCCAGCAGCTTAAAAGACAGGGCGGGACCCTACGAGCAGTACTTC. This sequence encodes CASSLKDRAGPYEQYF.

The chain joins TRBV6-5 to TRBJ2-3, with TRBD1 as a possible D gene (5 bases). Trimming removed 5 bases at V and 3 bases at J, with 12 bases between. From germline, CDR1 is MNHEY and CDR2 SVGAGI. This CDR3 is 14 amino acids long. CDR3 in DNA: TGTGCCAGCAGTCAAAATAGACAGACAGATACGCAGTATTTT. This sequence encodes CASSQNRQTDTQYF.

The chain uses TRBV4-1 and TRBJ2-4, with a weak D call TRBD2 (5 bases). CDR1 MGHRA and CDR2 YSYEKL come from the germline V gene. The CDR3 consists of 18 residues. Trimming took 0 bases from V and 2 from J, leaving 17 bases between them. The CDR3 loop reads CASSQDIQSRDSKNIQYF. CDR3 coding DNA: TGCGCCAGCAGCCAAGATATACAATCTCGGGATTCCAAAAACATTCAGTACTTC.

This chain uses TRBV25-1 with TRBJ2-2, with 13 bases matching TRBD2. CDR3 length: 17 residues. The germline V gene has CDR1 MGHDK and CDR2 SYGVNS. The trim removed 2 bases at V and 4 bases at J, leaving 4 bases unmatched. This chain's CDR3 is CASSERLAGGITGELFF. The CDR3 coding sequence is TGTGCCAGCAGTGAAAGACTAGCGGGAGGAATCACCGGGGAGCTGTTTTTT.

The rearrangement links TRBV7-9 to TRBJ1-1; possibly TRBD1 for D (6 bases). The CDR3 extends over 14 amino acids. V lost 4 bases to trimming and J lost 2 bases, with 11 bases between them. The germline V gene encodes CDR1 SEHNR and CDR2 FQNEAQ (reference sequence). CDR3 DNA: TGTGCCAGCAGCTCAGGGGCGCGTAACACTGAAGCTTTCTTT. It specifies CASSSGARNTEAFF.

The rearrangement joins TRBV11-2 to TRBJ2-1; 9 nucleotides agree with TRBD2. The junction had 1 base not matched to a gene; V was cut back by 6 bases and J by 4 bases. The CDR3 is 13 amino acids. The germline gives CDR1 SGHAT, CDR2 FQNNGV. The CDR3 region is CASRTSGYNEQFF. In DNA, the CDR3 is TGTGCCAGCAGGACTAGCGGATACAATGAGCAGTTCTTC.

V and J are TRBV29-1 and TRBJ1-2; TRBD1 is a possible D gene (5 bases). The CDR3 totals 11 residues. Per the germline V gene, CDR1 is SQVTM and CDR2 is ANQGSEA. The V gene lost 4 bases and the J gene lost 8 bases, with 11 bases spanning the gap. In nucleotides, the CDR3 is TGCAGCGTTGTAGGGGCGCGAGGCTACACCTTC. It specifies CSVVGARGYTF. The full variable domain, its missing parts supplied by reference TRBV29-1 and TRBJ1-2, is SAVISQKPSRDICQRGTSLTIQCQVDSQVTMMFWYRQQPGQSLTLIATANQGSEATYESGFVIDKFPISRPNLTFSTLTVSNMSPEDSSIYLCSVVGARGYTFGSGTRLTVV.